This TCR beta chain was found in a study of T cells in Graves' hyperthyroidism and ophthalmopathy. Study-wide context: Peripheral blood was drawn at first diagnosis, prior to all treatment.

Subjects with ophthalmopathy showed a Clinical Activity Score no lower than 3, a NOSPECS grade no lower than 4, and a duration shorter than 3 months. Clinical symptoms, serum thyroxine and TRAb, thyroid ultrasound and orbital computed tomography were used for the diagnoses. This CDR3 is built from 13 residues. Germline CDR1 KGHSH, CDR2 LQKENI. Trimming stripped 1 base from V and 4 bases from J, with 5 bases between. There are many counts of this clonotype. Using RNA transcripts as the source, TCR beta CDR3 regions were amplified. A set of HTBI primers served as the primers for a first-round RT-PCR of the TCR CDR3. MiXCR, run by TCRdb on the multiplex PCR reads, gives a single entry per CDR3 protein. Altogether 500,000 to 650,000 distinct CDR3 sequences are present, about 14% being singletons, with the ten largest covering under 15%.

The rearrangement uses TRBV18 and TRBJ2-1; the D is unclear. Sequencing was carried out using blood. This TCR was recovered from a woman aged 50 to 60 with Graves' ophthalmopathy. The CDR3: CASSPQVYNEQFF. The CDR3 DNA reads as TGTGCCAGCTCACCACAGGTGTACAATGAGCAGTTCTTC. Full variable domain (rest looked up from reference TRBV18 and TRBJ2-1): NAGVMQNPRHLVRRRGQEARLRCSPMKGHSHVYWYRQLPEEGLKFMVYLQKENIIDESGMPKERFSAEFPKEGPSILRIQQVVRGDSAAYFCASSPQVYNEQFFGPGTRLTVL.